The clone carrying this TCR beta chain was found many times. The sample comes from a study of identical twins. In TCRdb, the 5' RACE reads were re-called with MiXCR into one record per CDR3 protein. The profile covers about 700,000 distinct CDR3 sequences, with roughly 6% appearing a single time and 1.5% to 2% taken by the ten largest. Only healthy Caucasians were enrolled as donors. V shed 1 base and J 2 bases; nucleotides not matched to a gene: 2. Germline V gene sequence: CDR1 SGHDN, CDR2 FVKESK. CDR3 length: 14 amino acids. Input material: naive T cells sorted from blood. The TCR was taken from a man between 18 and 35 years old in good health. The V and J genes are TRBV14 and TRBJ2-7, with 7 bases fitting TRBD2. The CDR3 bases are TGTGCCAGCAGCCAAGCTAGCGGCCCCTACGAGCAGTACTTC. This codes for CASSQASGPYEQYF.